These 32 T cell receptor beta chains were sequenced from one sample in a study of blood T cell repertoires in COVID-19. Clones were sequenced by immunoSEQ multiplex PCR, and TCRdb holds only the in-frame ones, with some missing. The table includes more than 25,000 clones, roughly 90% detected once. Sample: peripheral blood. The source is a woman aged 40 to 50 with active or convalescent COVID-19.

J is TRBJ2-5 and V is TRBV4-3, with D maybe TRBD2 (7 bases). The germline V gene encodes CDR1 LGHNA and CDR2 YSLEER. Trimming removed 0 bases from V and 2 bases from J, with 13 bases in between. The CDR3 totals 16 residues. The CDR3 spells CASSQDGGGAQETQYF. As DNA, the CDR3 is TGCGCCAGCAGCCAAGATGGAGGGGGGGCACAAGAGACCCAGTACTTC.

This clone is a singleton in its sample. The rearrangement uses TRBV7-2 and TRBJ2-1, with 15 nucleotides matching TRBD2. V shed 3 bases and J 7 bases; nucleotides not matched to a gene: 13. CDR1 is SGHTA, CDR2 FQGNSA, per germline. CDR3 size: 19 residues. The CDR3 bases are TGTGCCAGCAGCTTCCACGGGACTAGCGGGAGGATTATAATAAATGAGCAGTTCTTC. It specifies CASSFHGTSGRIIINEQFF.

The chain carries TRBV5-1 and TRBJ1-5, with D possibly matching TRBD1 (5 bases). The CDR3 extends over 15 amino acids. V was shortened by 0 bases and J by 5 bases, with 12 bases between the two germline ends. The germline CDR1 and CDR2 sequences are SGHRS and YFSETQ. For the CDR3, the DNA is TGCGCCAGCAGCTTGGAACATGGGGCGGATCAGCCCCAGCATTTT. It is translated as CASSLEHGADQPQHF.

J is TRBJ1-2 and V is TRBV6-5; D not certain. Germline V lookup: CDR1 MNHEY, CDR2 SVGAGI. The CDR3 is 15 residues long. Trimming took 6 bases from V and 5 from J, leaving 19 bases between them. Here the CDR3 reads CASSLIATRQYGYTF. Here the CDR3 DNA reads TGTGCCAGCAGCCTCATTGCGACACGGCAGTATGGCTACACCTTC.

The chain employs TRBV7-2 and TRBJ1-2; weak D call: TRBD1 (6 bases). Deletions cut 5 bases from V and 4 bases from J, with 20 bases between. The germline V gene has CDR1 SGHTA and CDR2 FQGNSA. The CDR3 is 16 residues long. The DNA of the CDR3 is TGTGCCAGCAGCCCCCGGGGGGGCAGGGTAGGCTATGGCTACACCTTC. It encodes CASSPRGGRVGYGYTF.

V and J are TRBV18 and TRBJ1-1, with 7 bases lining up with TRBD1. V trimming: 4 bases; J trimming: 5 bases; junction bases outside the gene matches: 7. This CDR3 comprises 14 residues. The V gene's germline CDR1 is KGHSH and CDR2 LQKENI. The CDR3 coding sequence is TGTGCCAGCTCACTGCAGGCAGGGGGTACTGAAGCTTTCTTT. Amino acids: CASSLQAGGTEAFF. The full variable domain, with the rest looked up from reference TRBV18 and TRBJ1-1, is NAGVMQNPRHLVRRRGQEARLRCSPMKGHSHVYWYRQLPEEGLKFMVYLQKENIIDESGMPKERFSAEFPKEGPSILRIQQVVRGDSAAYFCASSLQAGGTEAFFGQGTRLTVV.

There are a few counts of this clone. This chain uses TRBV18 with TRBJ1-2; D not resolved. Trimming took off 3 bases at V and 7 bases at J, with 15 bases between the two ends. The CDR3 is made up of 14 amino acids. Germline V CDR1 and CDR2: KGHSH, LQKENI. The CDR3 sequence is CASSPGSENSGYTF. CDR3 coding DNA: TGTGCCAGCTCACCTGGAAGCGAGAATTCTGGCTACACCTTC.

This chain joins TRBV5-8 and TRBJ2-1; 10 nucleotides line up with TRBD2. V dropped 4 bases and J dropped 6; count of bases not matched to a gene: 7. The CDR3 is made up of 15 amino acids. The germline V gene has CDR1 SGHTS and CDR2 YDEGEE. The CDR3 DNA reads TGTGCCAGCAGCCCTCTAGCGGGGGCGGTCAATGAGCAGTTCTTC. Translated: CASSPLAGAVNEQFF.

V is TRBV19 and J is TRBJ2-3, with TRBD2 matching 8 bases. Losses at the gene ends were 3 bases for V and 2 bases for J; bases not matched to a gene: 4. The CDR3 covers 15 residues. Germline CDR1 is LNHDA and CDR2 is SQIVND (reference sequence). The CDR3 region has the DNA TGTGCCAGTAGTATCGAGCGGGGGACCACAGATACGCAGTATTTT. Its protein is CASSIERGTTDTQYF.

The chain couples TRBV12-5 to TRBJ1-2, with unresolved D. V was trimmed by 3 bases and J by 2 bases, leaving 4 bases between them. The CDR3 sequence is 12 residues long. Germline V gene data show CDR1 as LGHNT and CDR2 as FRNRAP. The CDR3 DNA reads TGTGCTAGTGGTTTCGGGAACTATGGCTACACCTTC. It specifies CASGFGNYGYTF.

The rearrangement uses TRBV10-3 and TRBJ2-7, with 9 nucleotides matching TRBD1. Looked up from germline, CDR1 is ENHRY and CDR2 is SYGVKD. CDR3 length: 14 residues. The trim removed 7 bases at V and 3 bases at J, leaving 7 bases unmatched. Written as DNA, the CDR3 is TGTGCCATCACCCGGACAGGGGTGAACTACGAGCAGTACTTC. Translated: CAITRTGVNYEQYF.

This chain links TRBV6-4 with TRBJ2-1; D may be TRBD2 (6 bases). V lost 4 bases and J lost 0, with 10 bases in between. Looked up from germline, CDR1 is MRHNA and CDR2 is SNTAGT. The CDR3 runs to 15 residues. The CDR3 is CASSALASSYNEQFF. The CDR3 DNA reads as TGTGCCAGCAGTGCACTAGCCAGCTCCTACAATGAGCAGTTCTTC.

In this sample, this clone turned up once. The chain has TRBV5-5 and TRBJ2-7, with D unclear. Trimming took off 1 base at V and 0 bases at J, with 8 bases between the two ends. This CDR3 region has 14 residues. CDR1 is SGHKS and CDR2 is YYEKEE in the germline V gene (reference sequence). Here the CDR3 reads CASSLTVPSYEQYF. In nucleotides, the CDR3 is TGTGCCAGCAGCTTGACAGTACCCTCCTACGAGCAGTACTTC.

The chain links TRBV27 to TRBJ1-6; D unresolved. This CDR3 has 13 residues. The ends were cut back, 5 bases at V and 7 bases at J, with 9 bases in the middle. The germline gives CDR1 MNHEY, CDR2 SMNVEV (reference sequence). The CDR3 bases are TGTGCCAGCAGTCTCGGACTGAATTCACCCCTCCACTTT. Translation: CASSLGLNSPLHF.

This chain joins TRBV28 and TRBJ2-3, with D hard to call. V lost 7 bases, J lost 3 bases, and 17 bases lay in between. Germline CDR1 MDHEN, CDR2 SYDVKM. The CDR3 spans 15 residues. The CDR3, as DNA: TGTGCCAGCATTGAGTCGGGTCGAGTTACAGATACGCAGTATTTT. Its protein product is CASIESGRVTDTQYF. The variable domain in full, completed from reference TRBV28 and TRBJ2-3, reads DVKVTQSSRYLVKRTGEKVFLECVQDMDHENMFWYRQDPGLGLRLIYFSYDVKMKEKGDIPEGYSVSREKKERFSLILESASTNQTSMYLCASIESGRVTDTQYFGPGTRLTVL.

V and J are TRBV4-1 and TRBJ2-5, with a tentative D call TRBD2 (7 bases). From germline, CDR1 is MGHRA and CDR2 YSYEKL. The CDR3 totals 16 residues. The V gene lost 4 bases and the J gene lost 5 bases, with 20 bases spanning the gap. The CDR3 bases are TGCGCCAGCAGCCGATTTGGTGAGGGGGGGAGGGAGACCCAGTACTTC. Protein: CASSRFGEGGRETQYF.

V and J are TRBV19 and TRBJ2-3, with TRBD2 as a possible D gene (5 bases). CDR1 is LNHDA and CDR2 is SQIVND in the germline V gene (reference sequence). CDR3 size: 13 residues. Trimming took 5 bases from V and 5 from J, leaving 11 bases between them. This CDR3 is CASSLRTGDTQYF. In DNA form, the CDR3 reads TGTGCCAGTAGTCTCCGGACTGGAGATACGCAGTATTTT.

The chain is built from TRBV11-3 and TRBJ1-1; D unresolved. The CDR3 has 13 residues. Germline V CDR1 and CDR2: SGHNT, YENEEA. V was trimmed by 3 bases and J by 0 bases, leaving 5 bases between them. CDR3 amino acids: CASSLAVNTEAFF. Written as DNA, the CDR3 is TGTGCCAGCAGCTTGGCGGTGAACACTGAAGCTTTCTTT.

The chain recombines TRBV9 with TRBJ2-1, with TRBD2 matching 8 bases. The V and J ends lost 0 bases and 6 bases, in that order; junction bases with no gene match: 5. Germline V gives CDR1 SGDLS, CDR2 YYNGEE. The CDR3 covers 15 residues. The CDR3 reads CASSVAAGVPNEQFF. CDR3 DNA: TGTGCCAGCAGCGTAGCAGCGGGAGTGCCCAATGAGCAGTTCTTC.

This clone was seen just once. The chain joins TRBV5-4 to TRBJ2-7; D remains unclear. Germline V CDR1 and CDR2: SGHNT, YYREEE (reference sequence). Trimming pared 1 base from V and 3 bases from J, leaving 11 bases between. The CDR3 spans 14 residues. The CDR3 spells CASSLRGSRYEQYF. Written as DNA, the CDR3 is TGTGCCAGCAGCTTGAGAGGCTCGCGCTACGAGCAGTACTTC.

The J gene is TRBJ1-1, the V gene TRBV18; D is perhaps TRBD1 (5 bases). From germline, CDR1 is KGHSH and CDR2 LQKENI. Trimming took off 2 bases at V and 3 bases at J, with 7 bases between the two ends. The CDR3 consists of 13 residues. CDR3 amino acids: CASSPTRDTEAFF. The CDR3 bases are TGTGCCAGCTCACCAACCAGGGACACTGAAGCTTTCTTT. Looking up the rest from reference TRBV18 and TRBJ1-1 gives the full variable domain: NAGVMQNPRHLVRRRGQEARLRCSPMKGHSHVYWYRQLPEEGLKFMVYLQKENIIDESGMPKERFSAEFPKEGPSILRIQQVVRGDSAAYFCASSPTRDTEAFFGQGTRLTVV.

CDR3 loop: CASSRSSGGWIQETQYF. The CDR3 DNA sequence: TGTGCCAGTAGTCGGTCTAGCGGGGGGTGGATTCAAGAGACCCAGTACTTC. The chain carries TRBV19 and TRBJ2-5; TRBD2 matches 11 bases. The CDR3 contains 17 residues. The V gene end was trimmed by 5 bases and the J gene end by 2 bases; junction bases not matched to a gene: 10. Germline CDR1 LNHDA, CDR2 SQIVND (reference sequence).

The chain is built from TRBV5-1 and TRBJ1-1; 11 bases match TRBD1. CDR1 is SGHRS, CDR2 YFSETQ, per germline. V shed 4 bases, J shed 1 base, and the junction held 15 bases outside the gene matches. The CDR3 runs to 19 residues. The CDR3 spells CASSPKGQGVPLTNTEAFF. The CDR3 nucleotides are TGCGCCAGCAGCCCTAAGGGACAGGGGGTACCATTGACGAACACTGAAGCTTTCTTT.

This sequence joins TRBV30 and TRBJ2-7, with D possibly TRBD2 on 6 matching bases. V lost 0 bases and J 0 bases, leaving 15 bases between the germline ends. The germline V gene encodes CDR1 GTSNPN and CDR2 SVGIG (reference sequence). The CDR3 has 16 residues. CDR3 in DNA: TGTGCCTGGAGTGTTGCCCCCGGCGGGGACTCCTACGAGCAGTACTTC. As protein: CAWSVAPGGDSYEQYF.

V usage is TRBV28 and J usage is TRBJ1-5; 10 bases map to TRBD1. Germline CDR1 reads MDHEN; CDR2 reads SYDVKM. This CDR3 is built from 16 residues. Unmatched junction bases numbered 10, after V lost 7 bases and J lost 4 bases. This CDR3 is CASTPRTGGWNQPQHF. The CDR3 DNA reads as TGTGCCAGCACCCCCCGGACAGGGGGGTGGAATCAGCCCCAGCATTTT.

This clone was detected a few times. The chain has TRBV6-5 and TRBJ2-3; TRBD1 aligns across 8 bases. V lost 2 bases, J lost 4 bases, and 5 bases stayed unmatched. The CDR3 contains 15 residues. The V gene's germline CDR1 is MNHEY and CDR2 SVGAGI. The chain's CDR3 is CASSYPGQGADTQYF. The CDR3 region has the DNA TGTGCCAGCAGTTACCCCGGACAGGGTGCAGATACGCAGTATTTT.

The V call is TRBV7-2, the J call TRBJ2-7; D gene ambiguous. The CDR3 covers 13 residues. V was clipped by 5 bases and J by 3 bases, with 11 bases between them. From germline, CDR1 is SGHTA and CDR2 FQGNSA. The CDR3 spells CASSADPLYEQYF. CDR3 coding DNA: TGTGCCAGCAGCGCAGATCCTCTCTACGAGCAGTACTTC.

The chain links TRBV9 to TRBJ1-1; the D gene is possibly TRBD1 (5 bases). The CDR3 is 13 residues long. Germline CDR1 is SGDLS and CDR2 is YYNGEE. Trimming removed 4 bases from V and 1 base from J, with 8 bases in between. The CDR3 sequence is CASSIGQNTEAFF. The CDR3 DNA follows: TGTGCCAGCAGCATCGGACAGAACACTGAAGCTTTCTTT. The entire variable domain, with the rest obtained from reference TRBV9 and TRBJ1-1, is as follows: DSGVTQTPKHLITATGQRVTLRCSPRSGDLSVYWYQQSLDQGLQFLIQYYNGEERAKGNILERFSAQQFPDLHSELNLSSLELGDSALYFCASSIGQNTEAFFGQGTRLTVV.

The V and J genes are TRBV13 and TRBJ1-6; 7 nucleotides line up with TRBD1. The germline V gene has CDR1 PRHDT and CDR2 FYEKMQ (reference sequence). The ends lost 6 bases at V and 4 bases at J; junction bases unmatched: 6. CDR3 length equals 15 residues. The CDR3 here is CASRPPGQYNSPLHF. The DNA for the CDR3 is TGTGCCAGCAGACCACCGGGACAGTATAATTCACCCCTCCACTTT.

This clone has just one count. V gene TRBV30 combines with J gene TRBJ1-1, with D uncertain. CDR1 GTSNPN and CDR2 SVGIG come from the germline V gene (reference sequence). V shed 1 base and J shed 10 bases, with 7 bases lying between them. The CDR3 extends over 10 amino acids. CDR3 residues: CAWSALGAFF. CDR3 nucleotides: TGTGCCTGGAGTGCTCTAGGAGCTTTCTTT.

The chain combines TRBV4-1 with TRBJ2-7, with 9 bases fitting TRBD2. CDR1 and CDR2 (germline): MGHRA, YSYEKL. With V trimmed by 8 bases and J by 3 bases, 8 bases remained unmatched. This CDR3 has 14 residues. CDR3 nucleotide sequence: TGCGCCAGCGGCCCGACTAGCGGAAACTACGAGCAGTACTTC. It translates to CASGPTSGNYEQYF.

The chain is built from TRBV25-1 and TRBJ2-7; possibly TRBD1 for D (5 bases). The CDR3 sequence is 14 residues long. The V gene lost 6 bases and the J gene lost 7 bases, with 19 bases spanning the gap. Germline V gene data show CDR1 as MGHDK and CDR2 as SYGVNS. As DNA, the CDR3 is TGTGCCAGCAGGCCTCCAGGGTCGATGGGGGAGCAGTACTTC. Translation gives CASRPPGSMGEQYF.